This entry is about one T cell receptor beta chain. This clone was picked up a small number of times. The antigen it binds to is not known. Base qualities are missing; no much larger clone stands one base away. The CDR3 regions of human TCRbeta chains were analyzed by immunosequencing. As for how the authors treated the data: TCRs in the repertoires were matched against a reference library of SARS-CoV-2-specific TCRs that had been generated with the MIRA antigen-specificity platform. Breadth was defined as the fraction of unique TCRs that were SARS-CoV-2-associated, and depth was defined as the fraction of total T cells that were SARS-CoV-2-associated. Using the MIRA data, each spike-specific TCR was mapped to the spike region that the TCR reacts to and placed in a CD4 or CD8 class. Log10-transformed breadth and depth values were compared by one-way ANOVA with Sidak's multiple comparisons tests. The table comes from immuneACCESS by way of TCRdb, which keeps in-frame sequences with V and J called. Part of the clones is missing from these tables; in studies checked, under half for an unresolved V gene and the rest for unknown reasons. V and J calls and clone size are as listed in that table; D and trimming were resolved from the DNA. The sample includes 150,000 to 200,000 clones, with just over 90% observed a single time. The ten largest account for about 3.9% of the sample.

This sample stems from a study of T cell responses to AZD1222 COVID-19 vaccine (dated by TCRdb to the early 2020s). For the wider study: AZD1222 recipients given second doses at about 4 weeks or at about 12 weeks were pooled, since spike-specific TCR depth and breadth were not found to differ between the two schedules. TCR sequencing covered 233 trial participants: about 210 given two doses of AZD1222 and 26 given two doses of MenACWY control vaccine. Trial participants were enrolled by age into 18-55, 56-69 and 70-plus year subgroups, with approximately 160, 26 and 62 TCR-sequenced participants respectively. Overall study outcomes, separate from this receptor: Epitopes outside the regions mutated in the B.1.351 and B.1.1.7 variants were reportedly recognized by nearly half of the unique spike-specific TCRs. The 56-69-year group was small, and its depth increase did not reach significance, likely because of low power. Conclusions about previously exposed vaccinees are limited because only six or seven AZD1222 recipients were SARS-CoV-2 seropositive at baseline. After two AZD1222 doses, both the breadth and the depth of spike-specific TCRs were significantly higher than at day 0 and than in MenACWY recipients. Because no samples from the day 14 peak response were available, repertoires could be characterized only after the peak T cell response. Participants were mostly white British, with more females than males. The authors suggested clonal diversity may have been underestimated. The whole spike protein was spanned by vaccine-associated CD4 TCRs, and dominant responses were seen in regions 160-218 and 743-854.

The time point label of this sample denotes: baseline before first vaccination. Samples from vaccinated people were obtained from the UK trials COV001 and COV002, which included a single-blind randomized controlled phase 2/3 trial of AZD1222 (ChAdOx1 nCoV-19) in healthy adults. For TCRbeta chain sequencing, PBMC samples from trial participants were taken at day 0 and at day 28 after the second dose. Trimming at the junction amounts to 4 bases on V and 2 bases on J, and the germline ends lie 18 bases apart. CDR1 and CDR2 are read off the germline V gene as ENHRY and SYGVKD. The CDR3 measures 18 amino acids from cysteine to phenylalanine. Only the CDR3 DNA stays, 54 bases, in frame from base 1.

The rearranged segments are TRBV10-3 and TRBJ2-6, with the identity of the D gene unclear. This sample comprised peripheral blood, obtained on day 0 of AZD1222 vaccination. The TCR was taken from an adult in good health. The CDR3 region: CAISGRNSWGTGANVLTF. The DNA reads as follows: TGTGCCATCAGTGGGCGAAACAGCTGGGGAACTGGGGCCAACGTCCTGACTTTC.